This TCR beta chain was identified in a study of beta chain features in type 1 diabetes. General study points: TCRB CDR3s from Type 1 diabetes patients were moderately but significantly shorter in all four CD4+ subsets. The VDJ junctions of type 1 diabetes patients carried fewer insertions and more deletions.

The sample holds one count of this clone. Antigen specificity is unknown. The authors reverse transcribed all of the isolated RNA, so sequencing captured expressed TCRB transcripts. Repertoires were generated with immunoSEQ multiplex PCR, while TCRdb's copy carries only in-frame clones and drops some. The sample consists of 620,000 or so clones, roughly 16% of them appearing once. Using CD45RO/CCR7/CD25/CD127/CD95/CD27, CD4+ naive, central memory, regulatory and stem cell-like memory cells were sorted. Each sorted fraction was over 98% pure. V was clipped by 5 bases and J by 6 bases; unmatched bases: 4. The CDR3 covers 14 residues. Germline assignment: CDR1 SNHLY and CDR2 FYNNEI.

The receptor comes from a man younger than 35 in good health. Sequencing used naive CD4+ T cells from blood. This chain connects TRBV2 to TRBJ2-2; 9 nucleotides align to TRBD1. The CDR3 coding sequence is TGTGCCAGCAGTCGGACAGGGGAATCCGGGGAGCTGTTTTTT. Residues: CASSRTGESGELFF.